Listed below are T cell receptor beta chains from one sample, sequenced in a study of T cell responses to AZD1222 COVID-19 vaccine. Assay: immunoSEQ multiplex PCR; the TCRdb copy retains only in-frame clones and omits some. The sample has approximately 76,000 clones, about 91% seen once. The sample was peripheral blood, taken on day 0 of AZD1222 vaccination. These TCRs come from an adult in good health. CDR3s include the opening cysteine and the closing phenylalanine or tryptophan. A D gene is named only where the DNA matches it firmly. Clone size is not always given. Where it is, it says once, few, many or a class for expanded clones.

V: TRBV6-1
size: -
D: -
J: TRBJ2-6
CDR3: CASSERAGGANVLTF
DNA: TGTGCCAGCAGTGAAAGGGCAGGTGGGGCCAACGTCCTGACTTTC

V: TRBV3-1/TRBV3-2
size: -
D: -
J: TRBJ1-1
CDR3: CASSSAPGTEAFF
DNA: TGTGCCAGCAGCTCTGCGCCAGGGACTGAAGCTTTCTTT

V: TRBV27
size: -
D: TRBD2
J: TRBJ2-7
CDR3: CASSHSSGRAYEQYF
DNA: TGTGCCAGCAGTCACTCTAGCGGGAGAGCCTACGAGCAGTACTTC

V: TRBV5-1
size: -
D: -
J: TRBJ2-5
CDR3: CASSLGGSGFQETQYF
DNA: TGCGCCAGCAGCTTGGGGGGGTCAGGATTCCAAGAGACCCAGTACTTC

V: TRBV4-3
size: -
D: TRBD1
J: TRBJ1-2
CDR3: CASSQENRGWNGYTF
DNA: TGCGCCAGCAGCCAAGAGAACAGGGGATGGAATGGCTACACCTTC

V: TRBV27
size: -
D: -
J: TRBJ2-7
CDR3: CASSLRAIPAGEQYF
DNA: TGTGCCAGCAGCTTGAGGGCGATACCGGCAGGCGAGCAGTACTTC

V: TRBV3-1/TRBV3-2
size: -
D: -
J: TRBJ2-7
CDR3: CASSQKVLGSGEQYF
DNA: TGTGCCAGCAGCCAAAAGGTCCTGGGGTCGGGGGAGCAGTACTTC

V: TRBV7-8
size: -
D: -
J: TRBJ2-3
CDR3: CASQPGAPSVGTDTQYF
DNA: TGTGCCAGCCAACCAGGGGCCCCTAGCGTAGGCACAGATACGCAGTATTTT

V: TRBV9
size: -
D: -
J: TRBJ1-1
CDR3: CASSVVSGDTEAFF
DNA: TGTGCCAGCAGCGTAGTATCGGGGGACACTGAAGCTTTCTTT

V: TRBV9
size: -
D: -
J: TRBJ2-7
CDR3: CASSVQGKGEQYF
DNA: TGTGCCAGCAGCGTGCAGGGGAAGGGCGAGCAGTACTTC

V: TRBV28
size: -
D: -
J: TRBJ1-5
CDR3: CASSKHTGLLNQPQHF
DNA: TGTGCCAGCAGTAAACACACAGGGTTACTAAATCAGCCCCAGCATTTT

V: TRBV20-1
size: -
D: TRBD1
J: TRBJ1-6
CDR3: CSASTGGISPLHF
DNA: TGCAGTGCTAGTACAGGGGGCATTTCACCCCTCCACTTT

V: TRBV1
size: -
D: -
J: TRBJ1-1
CDR3: CTSSQEVLPGTAHGWTEAFF
DNA: TGCACCAGCAGCCAAGAAGTGCTCCCCGGGACGGCCCACGGGTGGACTGAAGCTTTCTTT

V: TRBV6-5
size: -
D: TRBD1
J: TRBJ1-6
CDR3: CASSITGENSPLHF
DNA: TGTGCCAGCAGTATTACAGGGGAGAATTCACCCCTCCACTTT

V: TRBV7-2
size: -
D: -
J: TRBJ1-2
CDR3: CASSFGDTYYGYTF
DNA: TGTGCCAGCAGCTTTGGCGATACCTACTATGGCTACACCTTC

V: TRBV28
size: -
D: -
J: TRBJ1-6
CDR3: CASSPRDVYNSPLHF
DNA: TGTGCCAGCAGCCCCCGGGACGTCTATAATTCACCCCTCCACTTT

V: TRBV3-1/TRBV3-2
size: -
D: -
J: TRBJ2-1
CDR3: CASRGGRASSYNEQFF
DNA: TGTGCCAGCAGGGGTGGCCGGGCTAGCTCCTACAATGAGCAGTTCTTC

V: TRBV10-3
size: once
D: TRBD1
J: TRBJ1-2
CDR3: CAISELIPDRGRGYTF
DNA: TGTGCCATCAGTGAGTTAATCCCTGACAGGGGCCGCGGCTACACCTTC

V: TRBV5-4
size: -
D: -
J: TRBJ1-6
CDR3: CASSSGRNNSPLHF
DNA: TGTGCCAGCAGCTCCGGACGCAATAATTCACCCCTCCACTTT

V: TRBV7-3
size: -
D: TRBD2
J: TRBJ2-1
CDR3: CASSSSGGLSEQFF
DNA: TGTGCCAGCAGTTCTAGCGGGGGTCTATCTGAGCAGTTCTTC

V: TRBV6-2/TRBV6-3
size: -
D: -
J: TRBJ2-4
CDR3: CASSYVRTEAKNIQYF
DNA: TGTGCCAGCAGTTACGTTCGGACCGAAGCCAAAAACATTCAGTACTTC

V: TRBV7-8
size: -
D: TRBD1
J: TRBJ2-5
CDR3: CASRNRGFGQETQYF
DNA: TGTGCCAGCAGGAACAGGGGTTTTGGCCAAGAGACCCAGTACTTC

V: TRBV6-2/TRBV6-3
size: -
D: -
J: TRBJ1-5
CDR3: CASSSITKQPQHF
DNA: TGTGCCAGCAGTTCGATCACGAAACAGCCCCAGCATTTT

V: TRBV20-1
size: medium-sized
D: -
J: TRBJ2-3
CDR3: CSARNGTQYF
DNA: TGCAGTGCTAGAAACGGTACGCAGTATTTT

V: TRBV7-2
size: -
D: -
J: TRBJ1-2
CDR3: CASSLGQDTTFFYGYTF
DNA: TGTGCCAGCAGCTTAGGGCAGGATACTACCTTTTTCTATGGCTACACCTTC

V: TRBV12-3/TRBV12-4
size: -
D: -
J: TRBJ1-5
CDR3: CASSWTNQPQHF
DNA: TGTGCCAGCAGCTGGACTAATCAGCCCCAGCATTTT

V: TRBV7-3
size: -
D: -
J: TRBJ2-7
CDR3: CASSFRTGSYEQYF
DNA: TGTGCCAGCAGCTTCCGCACGGGTTCCTACGAGCAGTACTTC

V: TRBV5-1
size: once
D: -
J: TRBJ2-5
CDR3: CASSGTGLDSQETQYF
DNA: TGCGCCAGCAGCGGAACGGGATTGGACAGCCAAGAGACCCAGTACTTC

V: TRBV7-9
size: -
D: TRBD1
J: TRBJ2-1
CDR3: CAGGTGSYNEQFF
DNA: TGTGCCGGCGGGACAGGGTCCTACAATGAGCAGTTCTTC